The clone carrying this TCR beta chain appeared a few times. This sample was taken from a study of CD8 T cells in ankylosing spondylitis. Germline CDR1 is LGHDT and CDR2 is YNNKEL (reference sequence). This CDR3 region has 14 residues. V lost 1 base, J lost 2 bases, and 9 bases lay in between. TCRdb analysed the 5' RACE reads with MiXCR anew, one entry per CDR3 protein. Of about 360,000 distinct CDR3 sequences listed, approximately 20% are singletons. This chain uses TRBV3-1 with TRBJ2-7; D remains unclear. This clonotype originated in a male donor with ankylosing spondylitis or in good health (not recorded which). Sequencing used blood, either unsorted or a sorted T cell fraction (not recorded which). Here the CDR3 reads CASSQGLGAYEQYF. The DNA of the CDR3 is TGTGCCAGCAGCCAAGGACTTGGGGCCTACGAGCAGTACTTC.